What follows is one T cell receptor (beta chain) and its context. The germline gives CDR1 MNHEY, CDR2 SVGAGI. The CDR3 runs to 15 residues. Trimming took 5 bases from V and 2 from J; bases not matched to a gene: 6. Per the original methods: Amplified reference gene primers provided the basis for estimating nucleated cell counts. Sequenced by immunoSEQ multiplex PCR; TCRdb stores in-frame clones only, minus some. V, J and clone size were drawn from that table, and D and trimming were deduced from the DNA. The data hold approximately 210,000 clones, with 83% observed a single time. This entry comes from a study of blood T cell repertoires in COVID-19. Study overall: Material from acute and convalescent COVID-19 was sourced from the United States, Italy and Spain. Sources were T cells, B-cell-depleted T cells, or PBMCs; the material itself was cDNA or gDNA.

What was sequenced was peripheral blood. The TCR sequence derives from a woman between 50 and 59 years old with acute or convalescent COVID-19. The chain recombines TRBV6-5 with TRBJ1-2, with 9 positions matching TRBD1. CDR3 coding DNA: TGTGCCAGCAGTATAACAGGGGGCGGAAACTATGGCTACACCTTC. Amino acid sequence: CASSITGGGNYGYTF.